The source of this T cell receptor beta chain is a study of T cells in Graves' hyperthyroidism and ophthalmopathy. This clonotype was seen ten or more times. V shed 10 bases and J shed 3 bases, with 12 bases lying between them. Germline CDR1 reads ENHRY; CDR2 reads SYGVKD. The CDR3 covers 13 residues. TCR beta CDR3 regions were amplified from RNA transcripts. The HTBI primer set served for first-round RT-PCR of the TCR CDR3. TCRdb reprocessed the multiplex PCR reads with MiXCR, giving one entry per CDR3 protein. Among hundreds of thousands of distinct CDR3 sequences, 15% to 18% were seen once, and the ten largest hold approximately 8%.

Sequencing used blood. This TCR came from a woman aged 18-30 years with Graves' hyperthyroidism. The V call is TRBV10-3, the J call TRBJ2-2; unclear D gene. For the CDR3, the DNA is TGTGCCACCCAAAGGATCGACACCGGGGAGCTGTTTTTT. It specifies CATQRIDTGELFF.